What follows are 18 T cell receptor beta chains derived from one specimen sequenced in a study of technical replicates of blood from a few donors. TCRdb keeps only in-frame clones here, not all; method: immunoSEQ multiplex PCR. This table has under 70,000 clones, around 83% appearing once. Input material: PBMCs. The origin of the receptors is a human donor in good health. Some clones in this sample may be carry-over from other donors' samples.

The chain recombines TRBV10-3 with TRBJ1-3; D is undetermined. In germline, CDR1 is ENHRY, CDR2 SYGVKD. The ends were cut back, 6 bases at V and 0 bases at J, with 3 bases in the middle. The CDR3 spans 12 residues. The CDR3 nucleotides are TGTGCCATCAGCGGCTCTGGAAACACCATATATTTT. This gives the protein CAISGSGNTIYF.

The J gene is TRBJ1-1, the V gene TRBV5-1, with TRBD1 matching over 8 bases. This CDR3 spans 15 amino acids. Per the germline V gene, CDR1 is SGHRS and CDR2 is YFSETQ. V lost 3 bases to trimming and J lost 4 bases; unmatched junction nucleotides: 8. The CDR3 loop reads CASSSGQARGTEAFF. CDR3 nucleotides: TGCGCCAGCAGCTCGGGACAGGCCCGAGGCACTGAAGCTTTCTTT.

J is TRBJ2-2 and V is TRBV5-1; 10 bases agree with TRBD2. The CDR3 totals 16 residues. V shed 5 bases, J shed 1 base, and the junction held 5 bases outside the gene matches. Germline V lookup: CDR1 SGHRS, CDR2 YFSETQ. The CDR3 here is CASSPLAGGNTGELFF. For the CDR3, the DNA is TGCGCCAGCAGTCCGTTAGCGGGGGGGAACACCGGGGAGCTGTTTTTT.

V gene TRBV4-2 combines with J gene TRBJ1-1; 7 bases fit TRBD1. V lost 1 base, J lost 4 bases, and 9 bases stayed unmatched. This CDR3 has 16 amino acids. Per germline, CDR1 LGHNA and CDR2 YNFKEQ. The CDR3 DNA reads as TGTGCCAGCAGCCAAGGAACCGACAGGGTAGGCACTGAAGCTTTCTTT. Amino acid sequence: CASSQGTDRVGTEAFF.

The genes are TRBV4-1 and TRBJ2-1, with a tentative D call TRBD1 (6 bases). V was pared by 0 bases and J by 6 bases, with 15 bases between. CDR3 length equals 16 residues. CDR1 MGHRA and CDR2 YSYEKL come from the germline V gene. The DNA of the CDR3 is TGCGCCAGCAGCCAAGATAACAGGGTGGGCCGCAATGAGCAGTTCTTC. This encodes CASSQDNRVGRNEQFF.

The rearrangement joins TRBV19 to TRBJ1-2, with 9 bases fitting TRBD1. This CDR3 contains 15 residues. V lost 5 bases and J lost 5; bases outside the gene matches: 9. The V gene's germline CDR1 is LNHDA and CDR2 SQIVND (reference sequence). The CDR3 DNA follows: TGTGCCAGTAGTCAAAGGACAGGGGTGGGGTATGGCTACACCTTC. This sequence encodes CASSQRTGVGYGYTF.

The rearrangement uses TRBV2 and TRBJ2-7; TRBD1 matches 8 bases. Germline V CDR1 and CDR2: SNHLY, FYNNEI. The junction had 7 bases not matched to a gene; V was cut back by 8 bases and J by 4 bases. The CDR3 totals 13 residues. The CDR3 DNA sequence: TGTGCCAGCGGACAGGGAGGACCTTACGAGCAGTACTTC. It encodes CASGQGGPYEQYF.

This chain links TRBV2 with TRBJ1-3, with D unresolved. CDR3 size: 12 residues. The germline V gene has CDR1 SNHLY and CDR2 FYNNEI. V was clipped by 6 bases and J by 0 bases, with 3 bases between them. As DNA, the CDR3 is TGTGCCAGCAGGGCCTCTGGAAACACCATATATTTT. It yields the protein CASRASGNTIYF.

The chain links TRBV7-8 to TRBJ2-7; 9 nucleotides align to TRBD1. With V trimmed by 6 bases and J by 1 base, 10 bases remained unmatched. Germline values: CDR1 SGHVS, CDR2 FQNEAQ. The length of the CDR3 is 16 residues. In DNA, the CDR3 is TGTGCCAGCAGGCGTTATCCGACAGGGGGGTCCTACGAGCAGTACTTC. Protein: CASRRYPTGGSYEQYF.

The rearrangement links TRBV20-1 to TRBJ2-7; maybe TRBD1 (5 bases). V was cut by 7 bases and J by 3 bases, with 10 bases left in between. CDR1 DFQATT and CDR2 SNEGSKA come from the germline V gene (reference sequence). The CDR3 extends over 11 amino acids. The CDR3 nucleotides read TGCAGTGGTGGACATCGCTACGAGCAGTACTTC. It codes for CSGGHRYEQYF.

DNA for the CDR3: TGTGCCAGCAGCTTACTGGTATTAGCGGGGGCCCTCTCTCAAGAGACCCAGTACTTC. This translates into CASSLLVLAGALSQETQYF. This sequence joins TRBV7-9 and TRBJ2-5; 9 bases map to TRBD2. Germline CDR1 SEHNR, CDR2 FQNEAQ (reference sequence). The V and J ends lost 2 bases and 2 bases, in that order; junction bases with no gene match: 15. This CDR3 has 19 amino acids.

V usage is TRBV9 and J usage is TRBJ2-5, with 7 nucleotides matching TRBD1. Losses at the gene ends were 1 base for V and 5 bases for J; bases not matched to a gene: 8. CDR1 and CDR2 from the germline V gene are SGDLS and YYNGEE. CDR3 size: 15 residues. CDR3 region: CASSVYDRDVETQYF. In nucleotides, the CDR3 is TGTGCCAGCAGCGTATATGACAGGGACGTTGAGACCCAGTACTTC.

This clone was observed a few times. The chain uses TRBV6-6 and TRBJ2-1, with a weak D call TRBD2 (7 bases). V lost 2 bases and J 7 bases, leaving 12 bases between the germline ends. Germline-derived CDR1 and CDR2 are MNHNY and SVGAGI (reference sequence). The CDR3 covers 14 residues. The CDR3 sequence: CASSYGGAGNEQFF. Written as DNA, the CDR3 is TGTGCCAGCAGTTACGGGGGGGCTGGGAATGAGCAGTTCTTC.

The V and J genes are TRBV5-1 and TRBJ2-5; TRBD2 matches at 12 bases. The CDR3 spans 16 residues. V trimming: 1 base; J trimming: 2 bases; junction bases outside the gene matches: 3. Looked up from germline, CDR1 is SGHRS and CDR2 is YFSETQ. Here the CDR3 DNA reads TGCGCCAGCAGCTTGTCACTAGCGGGGGGTCAAGAGACCCAGTACTTC. Translated, it gives CASSLSLAGGQETQYF.

This chain joins TRBV6-6 and TRBJ2-1, with a tentative D call TRBD1 (5 bases). With 5 bases removed from V and 8 bases from J, the gap between germline ends came to 19 bases. Germline V CDR1 and CDR2: MNHNY, SVGAGI (reference sequence). This CDR3 is built from 15 residues. CDR3 loop: CASSPPRVTADEQFF. In DNA form, the CDR3 reads TGTGCCAGCAGTCCACCCAGGGTCACCGCAGATGAGCAGTTCTTC.

The genes are TRBV7-9 and TRBJ2-1, with a tentative D call TRBD2 (6 bases). The CDR3 contains 14 residues. Germline-derived CDR1 and CDR2 are SEHNR and FQNEAQ (reference sequence). With 3 bases removed from V and 7 bases from J, the gap between germline ends came to 13 bases. The CDR3 loop reads CASSLGFGGNEQFF. CDR3 DNA sequence: TGTGCCAGCAGCTTGGGGTTCGGGGGAAATGAGCAGTTCTTC.

This clone has more than one count but fewer than ten. V and J are TRBV7-2 and TRBJ1-1; 11 bases are shared with TRBD1. Germline V gives CDR1 SGHTA, CDR2 FQGNSA. This CDR3 region has 14 residues. After removal of 5 bases from V and 5 bases from J, the junction contained 4 bases not matched to a gene. CDR3 coding DNA: TGTGCCAGCAGCAGGGACAGGGGGTTTACTGAAGCTTTCTTT. Its translation: CASSRDRGFTEAFF.

V is TRBV10-3 and J is TRBJ2-7; TRBD2 matches at 7 bases. The V gene end was trimmed by 8 bases and the J gene end by 6 bases; junction bases not matched to a gene: 10. Germline V gives CDR1 ENHRY, CDR2 SYGVKD. The CDR3 spans 13 residues. The CDR3 loop reads CAIEPQRGSEQYF. Written as DNA, the CDR3 is TGTGCCATCGAGCCCCAGCGGGGAAGCGAGCAGTACTTC.